This TCR beta chain was found in a study of T cells in localized non-small cell lung cancer. The length of the CDR3 is 15 residues. The germline V gene encodes CDR1 SGHAT and CDR2 FQDESV (reference sequence). V shed 5 bases and J 2 bases; nucleotides not matched to a gene: 5. Produced via immunoSEQ multiplex PCR; TCRdb's table is partial and in-frame only. The data contain 75,000 to 85,000 clones, over 75% of them singletons. The chain recombines TRBV11-1 with TRBJ1-2; the match to TRBD1 covers 10 bases. The material was peripheral blood, obtained before any cancer treatment. The receptor's source is a female donor older than 55 with stage I lung adenocarcinoma. CDR3 DNA: TGTGCCAGCAGCGCTGGGACAGGGGCCAACTATGGCTACACCTTC. It translates to CASSAGTGANYGYTF.